Presented here are 15 T cell receptor beta chains from one specimen sequenced in a study of blood T cells in healthy people across ages. With a J-beta primer mix and a sample-barcoded 5' primer, a second PCR ran about 6 to 11 cycles. TCRdb reprocessed the 5' RACE reads via MiXCR and lists one record per CDR3 protein. The sample includes 450,000 to 650,000 distinct CDR3 sequences, approximately 25% of them seen just once. The same sample was also used in a study of T cells of mothers and their children.

Sequences were obtained from blood. These receptors were obtained from a boy under 18 in good health.

Only a few counts were recorded for this clonotype. The chain couples TRBV2 to TRBJ2-5; 11 bases match TRBD1. Losses at the gene ends were 6 bases for V and 4 bases for J; bases not matched to a gene: 4. The CDR3 spans 14 residues. Germline V gene data show CDR1 as SNHLY and CDR2 as FYNNEI. CDR3 sequence reads: CASRTDRGRETQYF. The CDR3 DNA is TGTGCCAGCAGAACGGACAGGGGGCGAGAGACCCAGTACTTC. The whole variable domain, filled in from reference TRBV2 and TRBJ2-5, reads EPEVTQTPSHQVTQMGQEVILRCVPISNHLYFYWYRQILGQKVEFLVSFYNNEISEKSEIFDDQFSVERPDGSNFTLKIRSTKLEDSAMYFCASRTDRGRETQYFGPGTRLLVL.

The sample holds a few counts of this clonotype. The V and J genes are TRBV7-2 and TRBJ2-7; no clear D gene. Germline lookup yields CDR1 SGHTA and CDR2 FQGNSA. The CDR3 runs to 12 residues. V was clipped by 3 bases and J by 3 bases, with 6 bases between them. Written as DNA, the CDR3 is TGTGCCAGCAGCTTCCCTCTCTACGAGCAGTACTTC. Protein product: CASSFPLYEQYF. The full variable domain, its missing parts supplied by reference TRBV7-2 and TRBJ2-7, is GAGVSQSPSNKVTEKGKDVELRCDPISGHTALYWYRQSLGQGLEFLIYFQGNSAPDKSGLPSDRFSAERTGGSVSTLTIQRTQQEDSAVYLCASSFPLYEQYFGPGTRLTVT.

This clonotype has a handful of counts. The chain couples TRBV28 to TRBJ2-3, with 7 positions matching TRBD1. Trimming took 8 bases from V and 1 from J; bases not matched to a gene: 3. CDR1 and CDR2 from the germline V gene are MDHEN and SYDVKM. This CDR3 comprises 13 residues. CDR3 coding DNA: TGTGCCAGCGCCGGGACAGGCACAGATACGCAGTATTTT. Translation gives CASAGTGTDTQYF.

This clonotype occurred a few times. CDR3 DNA sequence: TGCGCCAGCAGCCAAGGGGACAGGGACGGAAACACCATATATTTT. Protein sequence: CASSQGDRDGNTIYF. The chain joins TRBV4-1 to TRBJ1-3; 9 bases map to TRBD1. V was clipped by 1 base and J by 4 bases; unmatched bases: 2. The CDR3 totals 15 residues. The germline gives CDR1 MGHRA, CDR2 YSYEKL.

J is TRBJ2-7 and V is TRBV29-1; 7 bases fit TRBD1. The DNA end lines up better with TRBJ2-1; the J call may be wrong. The CDR3 is made up of 11 amino acids. Germline CDR1 SQVTM, CDR2 ANQGSEA. CDR3 loop: CSAGQLDEQFF. CDR3 DNA sequence: TGCAGCGCGGGACAGTTAGATGAGCAGTTCTTC.

This clonotype was seen at least ten times. The gene calls are TRBV24-1 and TRBJ1-5; a weak D match, TRBD1 (5 bases). Germline V gene data show CDR1 as KGHDR and CDR2 as SFDVKD. The V end lost 10 bases, the J end lost 0 bases, and 9 bases lay between the germline ends. This CDR3 comprises 13 residues. Here the CDR3 DNA reads TGTGCCACGGGGCAGAATAGCAATCAGCCCCAGCATTTT. Protein product: CATGQNSNQPQHF.

This clonotype came up a few times. The chain has TRBV12-3 or TRBV12-4 and TRBJ2-3; D is uncertain. V was cut by 4 bases and J by 1 base, with 12 bases left in between. This CDR3 has 15 amino acids. The CDR3 loop is CASSSPTRGTDTQYF. The CDR3 region has the DNA TGTGCCAGCAGTTCCCCGACCCGGGGCACAGATACGCAGTATTTT.

The CDR3 region is CAISAGTGAYEQYF. The CDR3 bases are TGTGCCATCAGTGCCGGGACAGGGGCCTACGAGCAGTACTTC. The chain joins TRBV10-3 to TRBJ2-7; 10 positions agree with TRBD1. The CDR3 extends over 14 amino acids. Trimming cost V 4 bases and J 2 bases; bases outside gene matches: 2. Germline V CDR1 and CDR2: ENHRY, SYGVKD.

The table lists this clonotype with many counts. The chain links TRBV12-3 or TRBV12-4 to TRBJ2-5; 9 bases agree with TRBD2. V shed 6 bases, J shed 5 bases, and the junction held 4 bases outside the gene matches. The length of the CDR3 is 13 residues. The CDR3 region has the DNA TGTGCCAGCAGCGGCGGGGGGGATGAGACCCAGTACTTC. As protein: CASSGGGDETQYF.

The chain joins TRBV29-1 to TRBJ1-4; weak D call: TRBD1 (6 bases). The CDR3 runs 15 residues. Trimming removed 8 bases from V and 4 bases from J, with 20 bases in between. Germline V gives CDR1 SQVTM, CDR2 ANQGSEA. CDR3 protein: CSPNGGELYNEKLFF. CDR3 DNA: TGCAGCCCGAACGGGGGCGAGCTTTATAATGAAAAACTGTTTTTT. The whole variable domain, remainder taken from reference TRBV29-1 and TRBJ1-4, is SAVISQKPSRDICQRGTSLTIQCQVDSQVTMMFWYRQQPGQSLTLIATANQGSEATYESGFVIDKFPISRPNLTFSTLTVSNMSPEDSSIYLCSPNGGELYNEKLFFGSGTQLSVL.

This clonotype was counted between two and nine times. This chain joins TRBV18 and TRBJ2-3, with 13 bases matching TRBD2. Losses at the gene ends were 6 bases for V and 2 bases for J; bases not matched to a gene: 5. Germline CDR1 reads KGHSH; CDR2 reads LQKENI. This CDR3 is built from 16 residues. The CDR3, as DNA: TGTGCCAGCTCGTGGACTAGCGGGAGACCCACAGATACGCAGTATTTT. As protein: CASSWTSGRPTDTQYF.

This CDR3 is CASSPGTGGRTDTQYF. The CDR3 DNA follows: TGTGCCAGCAGCCCCGGGACAGGGGGTCGCACAGATACGCAGTATTTT. This chain connects TRBV7-9 to TRBJ2-3, with TRBD1 identical over 11 bases. Trimming removed 5 bases from V and 1 base from J; junction bases left unmatched: 5. Germline CDR1 is SEHNR and CDR2 is FQNEAQ (reference sequence). The CDR3 loop spans 16 amino acids. The whole variable domain, filled in from reference TRBV7-9 and TRBJ2-3, reads DTGVSQNPRHKITKRGQNVTFRCDPISEHNRLYWYRQTLGQGPEFLTYFQNEAQLEKSRLLSDRFSAERPKGSFSTLEIQRTEQGDSAMYLCASSPGTGGRTDTQYFGPGTRLTVL.

The chain uses TRBV21-1 and TRBJ1-2; the table calls TRBD1, which could not be checked here. TRBV21-1 is given as a pseudogene. CDR3 length: 16 residues. The CDR3 DNA reads as TGTGCCAGCAGCAAGGGGCAAGGGACGTCTAACTATGGCTACACCTTC. Protein sequence: CASSKGQGTSNYGYTF.

The CDR3 DNA follows: TGTGCCAGCTCGGACAGGGCTCACACAGATACGCAGTATTTT. Protein product: CASSDRAHTDTQYF. This chain uses TRBV6-6 with TRBJ2-3; 8 bases match TRBD1. Germline V lookup: CDR1 MNHNY, CDR2 SVGAGI (reference sequence). After removal of 8 bases from V and 2 bases from J, the junction contained 6 bases not matched to a gene. This CDR3 is 14 amino acids long.

J is TRBJ1-2 and V is TRBV7-9; 10 bases align to TRBD1. V lost 5 bases to trimming and J lost 7 bases; unmatched junction nucleotides: 16. This CDR3 is 17 amino acids long. CDR1 is SEHNR, CDR2 FQNEAQ, per germline (reference sequence). The CDR3 region has the DNA TGTGCCAGCAGCCCCCGGACAGGGGGGTCAGCGCTCTCTGGCTACACCTTC. This translates into CASSPRTGGSALSGYTF. Looking up the rest from reference TRBV7-9 and TRBJ1-2 gives the full variable domain: DTGVSQNPRHKITKRGQNVTFRCDPISEHNRLYWYRQTLGQGPEFLTYFQNEAQLEKSRLLSDRFSAERPKGSFSTLEIQRTEQGDSAMYLCASSPRTGGSALSGYTFGSGTRLTVV.